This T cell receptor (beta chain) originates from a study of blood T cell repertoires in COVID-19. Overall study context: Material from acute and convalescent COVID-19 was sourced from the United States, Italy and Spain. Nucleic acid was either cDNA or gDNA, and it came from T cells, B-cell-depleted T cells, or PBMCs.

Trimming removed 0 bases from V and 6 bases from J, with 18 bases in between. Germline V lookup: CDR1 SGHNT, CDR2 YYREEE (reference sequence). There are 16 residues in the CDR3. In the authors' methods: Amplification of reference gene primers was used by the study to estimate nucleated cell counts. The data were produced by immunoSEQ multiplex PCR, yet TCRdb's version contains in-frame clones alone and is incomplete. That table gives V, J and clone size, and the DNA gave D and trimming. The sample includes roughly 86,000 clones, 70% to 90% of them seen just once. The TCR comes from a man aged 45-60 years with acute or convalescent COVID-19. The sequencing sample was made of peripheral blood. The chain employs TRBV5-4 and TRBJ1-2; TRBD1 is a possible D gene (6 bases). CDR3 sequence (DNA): TGTGCCAGCAGCTTGGGTTTCCAAGGGGGTTCTGATGGCTACACCTTC. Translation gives CASSLGFQGGSDGYTF.